This TCR beta chain originates from a study of identical twins. The study, taken as a whole, reports: High-abundance cord blood beta clonotypes had fewer insertions; memory repertoires showed none. Potential partial confounding of zero-insertion analyses by invariant MAIT and iNKT cells was noted. Models predicted less out-of-frame TCR alpha sharing in monozygotic twins than was found.

This clonotype was seen a handful of times. Its target is not known. Addition of a universal primer site occurred through template switching, and cDNA carried unique molecular identifiers. Using its own MiXCR run on the 5' RACE reads, TCRdb lists one record per CDR3 protein. The table lists roughly 260,000 distinct CDR3 sequences, approximately 7.3% of them singletons, with roughly 5.4% in the top ten. CDR1 SGDLS and CDR2 YYNGEE come from the germline V gene. This CDR3 contains 12 residues. Trimming pared 1 base from V and 7 bases from J, leaving 6 bases between. Another study also made use of these data, one on yellow fever vaccine responses in identical twins.

The V and J genes are TRBV9 and TRBJ2-1; D uncertain. The receptor was isolated from a young woman in good health. Material: CD8+ T cells sorted from blood. CDR3 sequence (DNA): TGTGCCAGCAGCGTACAGGAAAATGAGCAGTTCTTC. Residues: CASSVQENEQFF.